The 9 T cell receptor beta chains below all came from one sample that was sequenced in a study of persistence of HIV-infected CD4 T cells. No cognate antigen is known for these TCRs. This was the immunoSEQ version 4 assay in survey mode. TCRdb's table, derived via immunoSEQ multiplex PCR, lists solely in-frame clones and lacks some. The data show 44,000 or so clones, with approximately 90% seen just once and 1.5% to 2% held by the top ten. This nonspecific control used anti-CD3/anti-CD28 bead stimulation of CD4+ T cells. Sorting of responding CD4+ T cells relied on upregulated CD40 ligand together with CD69. The material sequenced was CD4+ T cells sorted from PBMCs after approximately 20-hour stimulation, taken from a patient who received antiretroviral therapy. The receptors come from an adult man with HIV who was CMV-seropositive.

The genes are TRBV29-1 and TRBJ1-3; the D is unclear. CDR3 length equals 13 residues. Germline loops: CDR1 SQVTM, CDR2 ANQGSEA. Trimming pared 6 bases from V and 0 bases from J, leaving 9 bases between. In nucleotides, the CDR3 is TGCAGCGTGGCCATGGTCTCTGGAAACACCATATATTTT. This encodes CSVAMVSGNTIYF.

The chain couples TRBV10-3 to TRBJ2-3; the D gene is possibly TRBD2 (7 bases). Germline V gene lookup returns CDR1 ENHRY and CDR2 SYGVKD. The CDR3 extends over 14 amino acids. V gave up 3 bases and J gave up 1 base, with 8 bases separating them. The CDR3 coding sequence is TGTGCCATCAGTGACGGGGGGCGCACAGATACGCAGTATTTT. It translates to CAISDGGRTDTQYF.

This clone was seen only once. The DNA is omitted, as the CDR3 cannot be located on it reliably, and the CDR3 follows TCRdb's listing. The chain links TRBV21-1 to TRBJ2-2; TRBD1, the D gene given by the table, was not confirmed from the DNA. TRBV21-1 is labeled a pseudogene. The CDR3 has 16 amino acids, counting both end residues. CDR3 loop: CASSKVGQGAGGELFF.

The V gene is TRBV18, the J gene TRBJ2-7; 9 nucleotides align to TRBD1. The V segment lost 6 bases and the J segment 4 bases; nucleotides outside the gene matches: 7. Germline CDR1 and CDR2: KGHSH and LQKENI. The length of the CDR3 is 14 residues. Here the CDR3 reads CASSAAGTGYEQYF. The DNA of the CDR3 is TGTGCCAGCTCGGCTGCCGGGACAGGGTACGAGCAGTACTTC.

This clone has just one count. CDR3 coding DNA: TGTGCCAGCAGTCCGGCGGGGGGGGGCGTAATAGAAAAACTGTTTTTT. Translated, it gives CASSPAGGGVIEKLFF. The chain has TRBV28 and TRBJ1-4, with D possibly being TRBD1 (6 bases). This CDR3 has 16 amino acids. Trimming removed 5 bases from V and 8 bases from J, with 21 bases in between. Germline assignment: CDR1 MDHEN and CDR2 SYDVKM.

J is TRBJ1-5 and V is TRBV13; D is ambiguous. The germline V gene has CDR1 PRHDT and CDR2 FYEKMQ (reference sequence). The CDR3 totals 15 residues. The ends were cut back, 3 bases at V and 0 bases at J, with 9 bases in the middle. CDR3 sequence reads: CASSFGLDSNQPQHF. CDR3 bases: TGTGCCAGCAGCTTCGGGTTAGATAGCAATCAGCCCCAGCATTTT.

The chain is built from TRBV7-3 and TRBJ2-2, with 9 positions matching TRBD1. Germline V gene data show CDR1 as SGHTA and CDR2 as FQGTGA. The CDR3 has 17 residues. The junction had 11 bases not matched to a gene; V was cut back by 5 bases and J by 4 bases. The CDR3 sequence: CASSRTRTGESTGELFF. The CDR3, as DNA: TGTGCCAGCAGCCGAACAAGGACAGGGGAGAGCACCGGGGAGCTGTTTTTT.

The rearrangement joins TRBV28 to TRBJ2-4, with 16 nucleotides matching TRBD2. The CDR3 covers 18 residues. With V trimmed by 4 bases and J by 8 bases, 11 bases remained unmatched. CDR1 and CDR2 from the germline V gene are MDHEN and SYDVKM. CDR3 residues: CASSSPGTSGGASDIQYF. The CDR3 DNA is TGTGCCAGCAGTTCCCCAGGGACTAGCGGGGGGGCTTCAGACATTCAGTACTTC.

This clone has more than one count but fewer than ten. The V call is TRBV5-4, the J call TRBJ2-7; 9 bases match TRBD1. V shed 2 bases and J 6 bases; nucleotides not matched to a gene: 6. Per germline, CDR1 SGHNT and CDR2 YYREEE (reference sequence). The CDR3 runs 14 residues. The CDR3 region is CASSFVGQGREQYF. CDR3 sequence (DNA): TGTGCCAGCAGCTTCGTCGGACAGGGGCGCGAGCAGTACTTC.